The clone carrying this T cell receptor beta chain was counted a few times. Authors' processing steps: How many nucleated cells were present was estimated from reference gene primer amplification. Measured with immunoSEQ multiplex PCR; TCRdb has only the in-frame clones, and not every one. V, J and clone size are those of that table, while D and trimming were read from the DNA. The sample has fewer than 200,000 clones; 86% are singletons. V dropped 3 bases and J dropped 0; count of bases not matched to a gene: 9. This CDR3 has 17 residues. Germline V lookup: CDR1 LNHDA, CDR2 SQIVND (reference sequence). This entry belongs to a study of blood T cell repertoires in COVID-19. In the study overall: The United States, Italy and Spain supplied acute and convalescent COVID-19 samples. From T cells, B-cell-depleted T cells, or PBMCs came the material, which was cDNA or gDNA.

The sequence came from a man aged 45-60 years with active or convalescent COVID-19. The chain carries TRBV19 and TRBJ1-1, with TRBD1 identical over 8 bases. The sample taken for sequencing was peripheral blood. CDR3 residues: CASSIDDGDRLNTEAFF. In nucleotides, the CDR3 is TGTGCCAGTAGTATTGATGATGGGGACAGGCTGAACACTGAAGCTTTCTTT.